Sequencing of this T cell receptor (beta chain) was carried out in a study of PD-1 blockade in classical Hodgkin lymphoma. At the level of the study: Patients had nivolumab dosed at 3 mg/kg, delivered intravenously every 2 weeks.

The CDR3 contains 14 residues. Trimming left V 4 bases short and J 4 bases short, with 12 bases between. Looked up from germline, CDR1 is SGHTS and CDR2 is YDEGEE. Sequencing used immunoSEQ multiplex PCR; TCRdb keeps in-frame clones, though not all of them. The sample consists of 55,000 to 80,000 clones, about 91% of them appearing once. Relapse was seen in all patients after autologous stem cell transplantation, and brentuximab vedotin exposure was variable. The chain recombines TRBV5-8 with TRBJ2-1; D is perhaps TRBD1 (5 bases). This sample comprised peripheral blood mononuclear cells (PBMCs), obtained at baseline. The source is a human donor with classical Hodgkin lymphoma. The CDR3 loop reads CASSRPGPYNEQFF. In nucleotides, the CDR3 is TGTGCCAGCAGCAGGCCAGGGCCATACAATGAGCAGTTCTTC.